These T cell receptor beta chains were read from a single sample in a study of CXCR4 blockade with PD-1 therapy in pancreatic cancer. Using immunoSEQ multiplex PCR, the repertoire was profiled, and TCRdb retains in-frame clones only, with some absent. The data hold approximately 18,000 clones, with around 72% observed a single time. Material: tumor tissue. The receptor source for this set is a human donor with pancreatic ductal adenocarcinoma. Both conserved end residues are part of each CDR3. A D gene is named only where the DNA matches it firmly. The listing skips clone size in some rows; elsewhere it reads once, few, many or a size class.

abundance,j_gene,v_gene,d_gene,CDR3nt,CDR3aa
few,TRBJ1-1,TRBV4-1,NA,TGCGCCAGCAGCCAAGATCAGGCCCAAGGGACTGAAGCTTTCTTT,CASSQDQAQGTEAFF
NA,TRBJ2-3,TRBV4-1,TRBD2,TGCGCCAGCAGCCAAGATCGTCGGGCGGGAGGAATCGCAGATACGCAGTATTTT,CASSQDRRAGGIADTQYF
NA,TRBJ1-1,TRBV19,TRBD1,TGTGCTACGACAGGGGGCGAGATCACTGAAGCTTTCTTT,CATTGGEITEAFF
NA,TRBJ1-2,TRBV19,NA,TGTGCCAGTAGTGGGGCGGGGGCCTATGGCTACACCTTC,CASSGAGAYGYTF
few,TRBJ2-3,TRBV11-3,TRBD1,TGTGCCAGCAGCACCCGACAGGGTCGGGGTTACACAGATACGCAGTATTTT,CASSTRQGRGYTDTQYF
NA,TRBJ2-3,TRBV19,NA,TGTGCCAGTAGTATCGGGCAGGGAAGCGATACGCAGTATTTT,CASSIGQGSDTQYF
few,TRBJ1-3,TRBV30,NA,TGTGCCTGGAGTCCAACCCTCAGGGTTGCTGGAAACACCATATATTTT,CAWSPTLRVAGNTIYF
few,TRBJ1-1,TRBV14,NA,TGTGCCAGCAGCGTAGGGGGAACTGAAGCTTTCTTT,CASSVGGTEAFF
NA,TRBJ2-5,TRBV5-1,NA,TGCGCCAGCAGCGGGGGGACGGGGGTAAATCAAGAGACCCAGTACTTC,CASSGGTGVNQETQYF
NA,TRBJ2-3,TRBV6-8,TRBD1,TGTGCCAGCAGTTATGACAGGGTCACAGATACGCAGTATTTT,CASSYDRVTDTQYF
NA,TRBJ2-7,TRBV19,NA,TGTGCCAGTAGTATCGTTCACGGTGGAAGCTACGAGCAGTACTTC,CASSIVHGGSYEQYF
few,TRBJ2-7,TRBV6-8,TRBD1,TGTGCCAGCAGGCGAACCGGGACAGACTACGAGCAGTACTTC,CASRRTGTDYEQYF
NA,TRBJ2-2,TRBV7-7,TRBD2,TGTGCCAGCAGCGCAATGCGGGGGGCCGGGGAGCTGTTTTTT,CASSAMRGAGELFF
NA,TRBJ1-2,TRBV14,NA,TGTGCCAGCAGCTCCAGGAACTATGGCTACACCTTC,CASSSRNYGYTF
NA,TRBJ2-2,TRBV5-1,NA,TGCGCCAGCAGCTCGGACCGGGACATAGGGACCGGGGAGCTGTTTTTT,CASSSDRDIGTGELFF
NA,TRBJ1-2,TRBV28,TRBD1,TGTGCCAGCACCGGGGACAGGTATGGCTACACCTTC,CASTGDRYGYTF
few,TRBJ2-5,TRBV11-3,TRBD2,TGTGCCAGCAGCCCAGGGACTAGCGGGAGAAGAGAGACCCAGTACTTC,CASSPGTSGRRETQYF
NA,TRBJ1-1,TRBV19,NA,TGTGCCAGTAGTATCCGGACGCTGGGGAACACTGAAGCTTTCTTT,CASSIRTLGNTEAFF
NA,TRBJ1-2,TRBV19,TRBD1,TGTGCCAGTAGTGCAAGGGGGCGGGATGGCTACACCTTC,CASSARGRDGYTF
NA,TRBJ2-7,TRBV28,TRBD2,TGTGCCAGCAGTTTAAACGGGAGGGCTCTCTACGAGCAATACTTC,CASSLNGRALYEQYF
NA,TRBJ1-1,TRBV19,TRBD1,TGTGCCAGTATTCCGGACAGGGGACGAGCTTTCTTT,CASIPDRGRAFF
NA,TRBJ2-1,TRBV29-1,TRBD2,TGCAGCGTCCACCCGACTAGCGGGAGGTACAATGAGCAGTTCTTC,CSVHPTSGRYNEQFF
NA,TRBJ1-1,TRBV14,NA,TGTGCCAGCAGCGTCCATTCCGGGACTCCAAGCTCAGCTTTCTTT,CASSVHSGTPSSAFF